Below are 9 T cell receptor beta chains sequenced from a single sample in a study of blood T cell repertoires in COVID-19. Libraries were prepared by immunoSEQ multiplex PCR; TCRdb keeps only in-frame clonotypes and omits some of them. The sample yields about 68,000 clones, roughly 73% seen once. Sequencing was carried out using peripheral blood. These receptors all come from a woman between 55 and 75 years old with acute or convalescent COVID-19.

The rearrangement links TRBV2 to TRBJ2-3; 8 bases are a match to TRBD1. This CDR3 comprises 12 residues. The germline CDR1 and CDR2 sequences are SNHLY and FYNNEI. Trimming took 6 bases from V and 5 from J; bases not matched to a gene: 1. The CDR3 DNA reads TGTGCCAGCAGAGACAGGGGAGATACGCAGTATTTT. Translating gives CASRDRGDTQYF.

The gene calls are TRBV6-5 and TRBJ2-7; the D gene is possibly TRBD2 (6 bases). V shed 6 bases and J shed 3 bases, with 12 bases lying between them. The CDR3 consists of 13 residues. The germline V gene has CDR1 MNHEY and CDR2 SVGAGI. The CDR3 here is CASSAGTYYEQYF. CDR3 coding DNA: TGTGCCAGCAGCGCGGGGACCTACTACGAGCAGTACTTC.

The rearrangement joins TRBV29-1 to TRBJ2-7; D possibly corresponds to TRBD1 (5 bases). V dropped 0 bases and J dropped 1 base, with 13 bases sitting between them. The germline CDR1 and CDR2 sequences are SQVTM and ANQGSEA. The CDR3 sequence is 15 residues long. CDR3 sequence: CSVEDLSQGSYEQYF. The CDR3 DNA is TGCAGCGTTGAAGATCTGTCGCAGGGTTCCTACGAGCAGTACTTC.

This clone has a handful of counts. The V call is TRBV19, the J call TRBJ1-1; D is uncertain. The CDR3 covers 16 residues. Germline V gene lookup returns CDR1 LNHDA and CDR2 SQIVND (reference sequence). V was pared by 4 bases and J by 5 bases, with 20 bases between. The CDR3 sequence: CASSTLNLERDTEAFF. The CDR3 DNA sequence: TGTGCCAGTAGTACCCTTAATTTGGAGCGAGATACTGAAGCTTTCTTT.

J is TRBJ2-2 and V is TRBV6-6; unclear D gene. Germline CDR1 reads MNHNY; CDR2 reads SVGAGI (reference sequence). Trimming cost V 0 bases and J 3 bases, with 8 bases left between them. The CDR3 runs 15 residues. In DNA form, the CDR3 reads TGTGCCAGCAGTTACTCCTTCGAGGACACCGGGGAGCTGTTTTTT. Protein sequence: CASSYSFEDTGELFF.

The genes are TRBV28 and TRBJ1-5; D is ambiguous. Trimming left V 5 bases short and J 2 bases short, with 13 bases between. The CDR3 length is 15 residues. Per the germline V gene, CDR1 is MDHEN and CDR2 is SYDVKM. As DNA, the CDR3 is TGTGCCAGCAGTCCTGACGGGAGCGGCAATCAGCCCCAGCATTTT. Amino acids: CASSPDGSGNQPQHF.

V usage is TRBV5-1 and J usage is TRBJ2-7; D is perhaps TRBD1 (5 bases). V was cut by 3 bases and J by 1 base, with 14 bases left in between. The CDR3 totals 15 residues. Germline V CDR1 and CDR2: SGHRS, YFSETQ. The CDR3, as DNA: TGCGCCAGCAGCTGGTCCCAGGGCAGGTCCTACGAGCAGTACTTC. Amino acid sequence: CASSWSQGRSYEQYF.

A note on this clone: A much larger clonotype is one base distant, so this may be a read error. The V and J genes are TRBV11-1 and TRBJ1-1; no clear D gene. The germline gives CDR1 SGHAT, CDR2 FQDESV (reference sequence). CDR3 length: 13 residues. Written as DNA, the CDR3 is TGTGCCAGCAACTTAAGACATCGCACTGAAGCTTTCTTT. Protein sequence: CASNLRHRTEAFF.

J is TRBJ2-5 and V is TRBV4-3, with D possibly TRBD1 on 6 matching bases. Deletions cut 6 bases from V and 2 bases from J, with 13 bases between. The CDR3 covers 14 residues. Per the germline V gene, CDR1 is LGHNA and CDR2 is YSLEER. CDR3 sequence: CASSPMTGQETQYF. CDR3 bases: TGCGCCAGCAGTCCCATGACAGGACAAGAGACCCAGTACTTC.